This T cell receptor beta chain derives from a study of neurological immune-mediated disorders. Broader study findings: On phylogenetic grouping, the repertoires of 18 of 34 multiple sclerosis patients fell within one related-CDR3 cluster, constituting a possible signature.

Source material was 2 million unsorted PBMCs, stored at -80 °C in RNAlater. The CDR3 covers 15 residues. Germline loops: CDR1 MGHRA, CDR2 YSYEKL. Trimming cost V 5 bases and J 3 bases; bases outside gene matches: 9. With 10-nucleotide random UMIs, 5'RACE was used to make the cDNA. TCRdb itself ran the 5' RACE reads through MiXCR, one entry per CDR3 protein. Of 45,000 to 55,000 distinct CDR3 sequences in the sample, around 3.1% were seen once. This clonotype was detected many times. Its matching antigen is unknown. Sample: PBMCs. The chain joins TRBV4-1 to TRBJ2-5, with 7 nucleotides matching TRBD2. The source is a middle-aged man with multiple sclerosis. In DNA form, the CDR3 reads TGCGCCAGCAGCAACTTTGGCAGCGGGAAAGAGACCCAGTACTTC. Its protein product is CASSNFGSGKETQYF.